This entry describes one T cell receptor beta chain. The data were obtained in a study of blood T cell repertoires in COVID-19. The CDR3 consists of 13 residues. Looked up from germline, CDR1 is SQVTM and CDR2 is ANQGSEA. V was clipped by 4 bases and J by 5 bases; unmatched bases: 7. TCRdb keeps only in-frame clones here, not all; method: immunoSEQ multiplex PCR. This sample carries hundreds of thousands of clones, 87% of them seen once, and the ten largest clones take more than 5%. The receptor was isolated from a woman in her 30s with acute COVID-19. This rearrangement joins TRBV29-1 to TRBJ2-7; 8 bases map to TRBD1. The material sequenced was PBMCs or T cells enriched from blood (not recorded which). The CDR3 protein is CSVGPGGSHEQYF. The CDR3 DNA is TGCAGCGTTGGTCCAGGGGGCTCACACGAGCAGTACTTC.